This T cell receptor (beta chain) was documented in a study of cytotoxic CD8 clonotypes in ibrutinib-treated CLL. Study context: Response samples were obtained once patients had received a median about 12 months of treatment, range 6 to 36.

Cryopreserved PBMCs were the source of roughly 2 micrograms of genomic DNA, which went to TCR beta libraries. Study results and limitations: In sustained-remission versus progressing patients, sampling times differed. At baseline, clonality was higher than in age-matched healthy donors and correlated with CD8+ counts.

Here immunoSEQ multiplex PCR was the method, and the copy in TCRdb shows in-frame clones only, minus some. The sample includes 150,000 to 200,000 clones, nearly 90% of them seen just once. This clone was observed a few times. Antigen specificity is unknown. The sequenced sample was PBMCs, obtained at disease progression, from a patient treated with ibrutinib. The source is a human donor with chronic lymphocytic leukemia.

This chain's CDR3 is CASSSEGAGEKLFF. The CDR3 coding sequence is TGTGCCAGTAGTTCGGAGGGGGCTGGTGAAAAACTGTTTTTT. The gene calls are TRBV19 and TRBJ1-4, with 7 bases that match TRBD1. V trimming: 5 bases; J trimming: 7 bases; junction bases outside the gene matches: 7. There are 14 residues in the CDR3. The germline V gene encodes CDR1 LNHDA and CDR2 SQIVND (reference sequence).